The 27 T cell receptor beta chains below come from one sample, sequenced in a study of cytomegalovirus exposure and HLA in healthy donors. The PCR ran on 60 Vbeta and 13 Jbeta primers. Assay: immunoSEQ multiplex PCR; the TCRdb copy retains only in-frame clones and omits some. The data show around 120,000 clones, 74% seen once. Source material: PBMCs. These receptors were obtained from a woman aged 45-59 years in good health and CMV-seropositive.

This clone came up once. The chain has TRBV15 and TRBJ2-5; D might be TRBD1 (5 bases). Looked up from germline, CDR1 is LNHNV and CDR2 is YYDKDF (reference sequence). The CDR3 runs 13 residues. V was trimmed by 1 base and J by 2 bases, leaving 5 bases between them. The DNA of the CDR3 is TGTGCCACCAGCAGAGGACAGCAAGAGACCCAGTACTTC. Protein sequence: CATSRGQQETQYF.

The genes are TRBV5-1 and TRBJ1-6; D unresolved. The V gene lost 0 bases and the J gene lost 6 bases, with 10 bases spanning the gap. The CDR3 covers 15 residues. CDR1 is SGHRS and CDR2 is YFSETQ in the germline V gene. The CDR3 DNA follows: TGCGCCAGCAGCTTGGTTGCGGAGTCTAATTCACCCCTCCACTTT. This gives the protein CASSLVAESNSPLHF.

The gene calls are TRBV6-4 and TRBJ2-1; 13 bases align to TRBD2. Losses at the gene ends were 6 bases for V and 12 bases for J; bases not matched to a gene: 8. Per germline, CDR1 MRHNA and CDR2 SNTAGT. This CDR3 is built from 14 residues. CDR3 in DNA: TGTGCCAGCAGCGCCGGACTAGCGGGAGTTGGGCAGTTCTTC. As protein: CASSAGLAGVGQFF.

The rearrangement uses TRBV6-5 and TRBJ2-3; D perhaps matches TRBD2 (5 bases). The CDR3 extends over 13 amino acids. Trimming stripped 10 bases from V and 2 bases from J, with 13 bases between. The germline gives CDR1 MNHEY, CDR2 SVGAGI. For the CDR3, the DNA is TGTGCCACGGGGTCTTTCCTCACAGATACGCAGTATTTT. It yields the protein CATGSFLTDTQYF.

This chain joins TRBV6-1 and TRBJ1-2; 7 bases match TRBD1. Trimming removed 6 bases from V and 6 bases from J; junction bases left unmatched: 7. The CDR3 covers 13 residues. Germline assignment: CDR1 MNHNS and CDR2 SASEGT. In nucleotides, the CDR3 is TGTGCCAGCAGAAAGGGACAGCCCAATGGCTACACCTTC. Encoded protein: CASRKGQPNGYTF.

This clone occurred a few times. The rearrangement links TRBV2 to TRBJ1-1; D is uncertain. The V and J ends lost 10 bases and 4 bases respectively, with 16 bases between them. CDR3 length equals 13 residues. Germline CDR1 SNHLY, CDR2 FYNNEI. CDR3 in DNA: TGTGCCACCAAGACGCAAGGGAGCACTGAAGCTTTCTTT. Translation: CATKTQGSTEAFF.

The rearrangement joins TRBV6-5 to TRBJ1-6; D remains ambiguous. V shed 6 bases and J shed 6 bases, with 15 bases lying between them. Germline CDR1 is MNHEY and CDR2 is SVGAGI. CDR3 length: 15 residues. CDR3 DNA sequence: TGTGCCAGCAGACCCGGCCGAGGCCCTAATTCACCCCTCCACTTT. Translation gives CASRPGRGPNSPLHF.

This clone was picked up one time. The chain carries TRBV6-1 and TRBJ2-1; possibly TRBD1 for D (6 bases). The ends were cut back, 3 bases at V and 4 bases at J, with 10 bases in the middle. The germline CDR1 and CDR2 sequences are MNHNS and SASEGT. This CDR3 is 14 amino acids long. CDR3 region: CASSDLGGYNEQFF. In DNA form, the CDR3 reads TGTGCCAGCAGTGACTTAGGGGGTTACAATGAGCAGTTCTTC.

This chain links TRBV6-5 with TRBJ2-2, with 8 positions matching TRBD1. Germline assignment: CDR1 MNHEY and CDR2 SVGAGI. The V gene end was trimmed by 5 bases and the J gene end by 6 bases; junction bases not matched to a gene: 8. This CDR3 is 15 amino acids long. The CDR3 region is CASSVSGGAAGELFF. The CDR3 region has the DNA TGTGCCAGCAGTGTCTCAGGGGGCGCGGCCGGGGAGCTGTTTTTT.

This chain connects TRBV29-1 to TRBJ2-1; TRBD1 matches at 9 bases. Germline V lookup: CDR1 SQVTM, CDR2 ANQGSEA. The CDR3 has 14 amino acids. Trimming cost V 1 base and J 9 bases; bases outside gene matches: 7. The DNA for the CDR3 is TGCAGCGTTGAAGCGACGGACAGGGGATCTGAGCAGTTCTTC. The encoded protein is CSVEATDRGSEQFF.

This chain links TRBV5-1 with TRBJ1-3, with a weak D call TRBD1 (6 bases). CDR1 and CDR2 (germline): SGHRS, YFSETQ. This CDR3 spans 17 amino acids. The V end lost 3 bases, the J end lost 0 bases, and 16 bases lay between the germline ends. The CDR3 sequence is CASSWGGDILSGNTIYF. The CDR3 region has the DNA TGCGCCAGCAGCTGGGGGGGGGACATACTCTCTGGAAACACCATATATTTT.

The V and J genes are TRBV10-3 and TRBJ1-2, with D possibly being TRBD1 (5 bases). Trimming removed 8 bases at V and 4 bases at J, with 20 bases between. There are 15 residues in the CDR3. Germline assignment: CDR1 ENHRY and CDR2 SYGVKD. The CDR3 bases are TGTGCCATCGGTCAGGGTCCCTCCGACGTCTATGGCTACACCTTC. This encodes CAIGQGPSDVYGYTF.

The rearrangement uses TRBV6-5 and TRBJ2-7; TRBD2 matches 10 bases. CDR1 is MNHEY and CDR2 is SVGAGI in the germline V gene. Trimming removed 6 bases from V and 3 bases from J; junction bases left unmatched: 5. This CDR3 has 14 residues. The CDR3 DNA is TGTGCCAGCAGCCGGACTAGCGGCTTCTACGAGCAGTACTTC. Translation gives CASSRTSGFYEQYF.

The chain uses TRBV11-2 and TRBJ2-5; tentatively, D is TRBD2 (5 bases). The CDR3 totals 15 residues. The germline gives CDR1 SGHAT, CDR2 FQNNGV. The V end lost 1 base, the J end lost 4 bases, and 13 bases lay between the germline ends. The CDR3 is CASSLVVGVPETQYF. The CDR3 DNA follows: TGTGCCAGCAGCTTAGTTGTGGGAGTGCCAGAGACCCAGTACTTC.

Only a few counts were recorded for this clone. The chain joins TRBV29-1 to TRBJ2-1; TRBD2 matches at 10 bases. This CDR3 has 15 amino acids. V was pared by 4 bases and J by 4 bases, with 7 bases of the junction left unmatched. Germline values: CDR1 SQVTM, CDR2 ANQGSEA. CDR3 bases: TGCAGCGTTGCCCCGGCTAGCGGGAGTTACAATGAGCAGTTCTTC. Translated, it gives CSVAPASGSYNEQFF.

This clone appeared once. This chain joins TRBV28 and TRBJ2-2; TRBD1 might be the D (5 bases). The germline CDR1 and CDR2 sequences are MDHEN and SYDVKM. CDR3 size: 15 residues. V was cut by 3 bases and J by 4 bases, with 12 bases left in between. The CDR3 loop is CASSFSGQGTGELFF. The DNA for the CDR3 is TGTGCCAGCAGTTTCTCAGGGCAGGGCACCGGGGAGCTGTTTTTT.

The chain employs TRBV29-1 and TRBJ2-7; D is possibly TRBD1 (6 bases). Looked up from germline, CDR1 is SQVTM and CDR2 is ANQGSEA. This CDR3 has 13 amino acids. Trimming stripped 7 bases from V and 0 bases from J, with 13 bases between. CDR3 DNA: TGCAGCGCCCGGACAGTTAACTCCTACGAGCAGTACTTC. It translates to CSARTVNSYEQYF.

This clone was picked up a small number of times. The genes are TRBV19 and TRBJ1-2; D possibly corresponds to TRBD1 (6 bases). Germline V gives CDR1 LNHDA, CDR2 SQIVND (reference sequence). The CDR3 covers 13 residues. V dropped 4 bases and J dropped 6 bases, with 12 bases sitting between them. This CDR3 reads CASSRRTDHGYTF. Here the CDR3 DNA reads TGTGCCAGTAGTAGAAGGACAGACCATGGCTACACCTTC.

This chain connects TRBV7-8 to TRBJ1-1; D gene uncertain. CDR3 length: 12 amino acids. The germline V and J ends were trimmed by 5 bases and 8 bases, with 12 bases remaining between them. Germline V CDR1 and CDR2: SGHVS, FQNEAQ. The CDR3 DNA follows: TGTGCCAGCAGCCCTATTGCGGTGGAAGCTTTCTTT. Its protein product is CASSPIAVEAFF.

This chain joins TRBV2 and TRBJ1-2, with 8 positions matching TRBD1. Germline CDR1 is SNHLY and CDR2 is FYNNEI. V gave up 1 base and J gave up 8 bases; unmatched junction bases: 12. There are 16 residues in the CDR3. CDR3 nucleotide sequence: TGTGCCAGCAGTGAAGAGGCCTGGACAGGGCCTTGGGGCTACACCTTC. This sequence encodes CASSEEAWTGPWGYTF.

This chain joins TRBV14 and TRBJ2-3; D may be TRBD2 (6 bases). This CDR3 region has 14 residues. Between the trimmed V and J ends, which lost 4 bases and 2 bases, there was a span of 10 bases. The germline gives CDR1 SGHDN, CDR2 FVKESK. In DNA form, the CDR3 reads TGTGCCAGCAGCCGACGCGGGAACACAGATACGCAGTATTTT. Its translation: CASSRRGNTDTQYF. Based on the CDR3 plus reference TRBV14 and TRBJ2-3, the full variable domain is EAGVTQFPSHSVIEKGQTVTLRCDPISGHDNLYWYRRVMGKEIKFLLHFVKESKQDESGMPNNRFLAERTGGTYSTLKVQPAELEDSGVYFCASSRRGNTDTQYFGPGTRLTVL.

The chain is built from TRBV7-2 and TRBJ1-3, with D unresolved. Between the trimmed V and J ends, which lost 5 bases and 1 base, there was a span of 12 bases. Germline V gene data show CDR1 as SGHTA and CDR2 as FQGNSA. The CDR3 sequence is 15 residues long. CDR3 nucleotide sequence: TGTGCCAGCAGCCTCCTAGCCTATTCTGGAAACACCATATATTTT. Its protein product is CASSLLAYSGNTIYF.

This clone has a handful of counts. The chain recombines TRBV30 with TRBJ1-5, with TRBD1 identical over 7 bases. J lost 2 bases, V lost 4 bases, and 5 bases had no gene match. CDR3 length: 14 residues. Germline V gene data show CDR1 as GTSNPN and CDR2 as SVGIG (reference sequence). As DNA, the CDR3 is TGTGCCTGGACTCCCGGGACAGGCAATCAGCCCCAGCATTTT. It translates to CAWTPGTGNQPQHF.

The chain has TRBV15 and TRBJ2-5; 7 bases map to TRBD1. Germline V lookup: CDR1 LNHNV, CDR2 YYDKDF (reference sequence). V lost 0 bases and J lost 2; bases outside the gene matches: 3. The CDR3 runs to 15 residues. This CDR3 is CATSRDRGQQETQYF. CDR3 DNA: TGTGCCACCAGCAGAGATCGGGGACAGCAAGAGACCCAGTACTTC.

The chain links TRBV5-4 to TRBJ2-1, with D possibly being TRBD2 (6 bases). This CDR3 comprises 16 residues. Trimming took off 0 bases at V and 8 bases at J, with 18 bases between the two ends. CDR1 is SGHNT and CDR2 is YYREEE in the germline V gene (reference sequence). Here the CDR3 DNA reads TGTGCCAGCAGCTTGGATCTAGCGAGCATCAGTCATGAGCAGTTCTTC. Translation: CASSLDLASISHEQFF. Full variable domain (remainder filled in from reference TRBV5-4 and TRBJ2-1): ETGVTQSPTHLIKTRGQQVTLRCSSQSGHNTVSWYQQALGQGPQFIFQYYREEENGRGNFPPRFSGLQFPNYSSELNVNALELDDSALYLCASSLDLASISHEQFFGPGTRLTVL.

The V call is TRBV19, the J call TRBJ1-5; D may be TRBD1 (5 bases). The CDR3 runs 11 residues. V dropped 3 bases and J dropped 12 bases, with 9 bases sitting between them. Germline loops: CDR1 LNHDA, CDR2 SQIVND (reference sequence). This chain's CDR3 is CASSISDNQHF. CDR3 sequence (DNA): TGTGCCAGTAGTATTTCGGACAACCAGCATTTT. The entire variable domain, with the rest obtained from reference TRBV19 and TRBJ1-5, is as follows: DGGITQSPKYLFRKEGQNVTLSCEQNLNHDAMYWYRQDPGQGLRLIYYSQIVNDFQKGDIAEGYSVSREKKESFPLTVTSAQKNPTAFYLCASSISDNQHFGDGTRLSIL.

A single count supports this clone. The CDR3, as DNA: TGTGCCAGCAGTACTAGCGGGGGGGCCGAGACCCAGTACTTC. Its protein product is CASSTSGGAETQYF. The rearrangement uses TRBV28 and TRBJ2-5, with 13 bases lining up with TRBD2. CDR1 is MDHEN and CDR2 is SYDVKM in the germline V gene. V lost 5 bases to trimming and J lost 5 bases; unmatched junction nucleotides: 2. The CDR3 spans 14 residues.